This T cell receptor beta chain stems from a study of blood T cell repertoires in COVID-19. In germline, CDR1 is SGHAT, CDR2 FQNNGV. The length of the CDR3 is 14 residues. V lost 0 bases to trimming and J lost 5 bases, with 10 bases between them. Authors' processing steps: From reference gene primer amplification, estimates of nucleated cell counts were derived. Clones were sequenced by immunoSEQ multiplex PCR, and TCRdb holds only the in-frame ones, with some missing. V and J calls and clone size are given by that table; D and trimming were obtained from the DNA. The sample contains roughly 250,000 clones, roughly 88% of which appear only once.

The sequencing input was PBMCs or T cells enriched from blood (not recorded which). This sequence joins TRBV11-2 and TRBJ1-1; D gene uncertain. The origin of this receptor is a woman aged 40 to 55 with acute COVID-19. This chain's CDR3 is CASSLDGGQTEAFF. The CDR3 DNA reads TGTGCCAGCAGCTTAGATGGCGGGCAGACTGAAGCTTTCTTT.